Given below is one TCR beta chain in context. No antigen is known for it. The CDR3 consists of 15 residues. V lost 4 bases, J lost 1 base, and 11 bases lay in between. Germline V gene data show CDR1 as SGHRS and CDR2 as YFSETQ. TCRdb itself ran the 5' RACE reads through MiXCR, one entry per CDR3 protein. The sample lists 650,000 to 750,000 distinct CDR3 sequences, 21% seen once, with roughly 4.3% in the top ten. This specimen comes from a study of identical twins. Findings and caveats of the study: Zero-insertion results could be subject to partial confounding by invariant MAIT and iNKT cells.

These data were also reused for a study on T cells expressing NK-cell markers.

The receptor's source is a woman between 18 and 29 years old in good health. Specimen: PBMCs. The chain has TRBV5-1 and TRBJ2-2; D may be TRBD1 (6 bases). CDR3 sequence reads: CASSGWGQNTGELFF. In nucleotides, the CDR3 is TGCGCCAGCAGCGGATGGGGACAGAACACCGGGGAGCTGTTTTTT.